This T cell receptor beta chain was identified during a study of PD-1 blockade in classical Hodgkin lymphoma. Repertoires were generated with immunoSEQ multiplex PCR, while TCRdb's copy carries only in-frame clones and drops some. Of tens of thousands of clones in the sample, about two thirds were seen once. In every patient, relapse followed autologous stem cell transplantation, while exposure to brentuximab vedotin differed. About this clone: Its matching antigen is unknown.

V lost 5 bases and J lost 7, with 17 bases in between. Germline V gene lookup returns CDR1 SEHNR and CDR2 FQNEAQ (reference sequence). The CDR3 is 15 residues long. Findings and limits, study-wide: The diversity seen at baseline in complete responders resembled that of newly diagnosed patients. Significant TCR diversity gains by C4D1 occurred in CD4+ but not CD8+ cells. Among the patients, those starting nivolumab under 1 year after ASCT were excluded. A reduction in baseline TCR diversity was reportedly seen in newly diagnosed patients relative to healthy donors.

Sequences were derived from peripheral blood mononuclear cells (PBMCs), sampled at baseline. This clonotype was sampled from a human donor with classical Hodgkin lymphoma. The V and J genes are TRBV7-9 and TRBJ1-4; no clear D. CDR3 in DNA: TGTGCCAGCAGCCCCATGGGCACCCTTGGTGAAAAACTGTTTTTT. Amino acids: CASSPMGTLGEKLFF.